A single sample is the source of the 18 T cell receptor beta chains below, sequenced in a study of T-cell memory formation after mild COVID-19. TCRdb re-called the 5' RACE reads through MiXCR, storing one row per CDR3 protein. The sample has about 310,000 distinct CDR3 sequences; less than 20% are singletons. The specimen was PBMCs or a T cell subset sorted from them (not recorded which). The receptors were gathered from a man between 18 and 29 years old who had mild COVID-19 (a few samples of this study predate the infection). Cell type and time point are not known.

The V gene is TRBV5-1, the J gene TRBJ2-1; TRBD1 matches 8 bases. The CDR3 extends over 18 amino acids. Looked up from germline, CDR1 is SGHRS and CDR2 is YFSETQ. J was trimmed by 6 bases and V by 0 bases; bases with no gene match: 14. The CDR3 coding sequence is TGCGCCAGCAGCTTGGGGACAGGGCTTTACGACTCCGGCAATGAGCAGTTCTTC. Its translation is CASSLGTGLYDSGNEQFF.

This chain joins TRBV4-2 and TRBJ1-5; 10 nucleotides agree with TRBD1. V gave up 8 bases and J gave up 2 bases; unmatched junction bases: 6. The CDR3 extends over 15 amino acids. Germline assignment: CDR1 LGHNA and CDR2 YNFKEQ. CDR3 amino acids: CASGRQGAGNQPQHF. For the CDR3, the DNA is TGTGCCAGCGGAAGACAGGGGGCGGGCAATCAGCCCCAGCATTTT.

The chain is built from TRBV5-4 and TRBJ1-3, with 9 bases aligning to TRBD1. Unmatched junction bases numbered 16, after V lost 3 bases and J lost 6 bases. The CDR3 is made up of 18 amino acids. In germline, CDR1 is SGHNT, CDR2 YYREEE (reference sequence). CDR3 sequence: CASSSNPGQGGTPNTIYF. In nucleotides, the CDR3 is TGTGCCAGCAGCTCGAACCCGGGACAGGGTGGAACTCCAAACACCATATATTTT.

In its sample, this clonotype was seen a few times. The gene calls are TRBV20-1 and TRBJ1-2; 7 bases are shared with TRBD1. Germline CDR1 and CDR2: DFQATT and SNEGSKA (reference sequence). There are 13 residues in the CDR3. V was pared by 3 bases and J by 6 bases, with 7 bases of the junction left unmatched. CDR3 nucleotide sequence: TGCAGTGCTAGGGAGGGAGGGGGCGATGGCTACACCTTC. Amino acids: CSAREGGGDGYTF.

CDR3 in DNA: TGTGCCAGCAGTTTAGCGGGACAGGGGAGTTGGGGCTACACCTTC. Protein product: CASSLAGQGSWGYTF. The chain has TRBV27 and TRBJ1-2; 10 nucleotides line up with TRBD1. Unmatched junction bases numbered 8, after V lost 2 bases and J lost 8 bases. Germline values: CDR1 MNHEY, CDR2 SMNVEV (reference sequence). The CDR3 is made up of 15 amino acids.

CDR3 in DNA: TGCAGTGCTATTCTGGCGGGGACCAATGAGCAGTTCTTC. As protein: CSAILAGTNEQFF. The rearrangement joins TRBV20-1 to TRBJ2-1; possible D gene TRBD2, 6 bases. CDR3 length: 13 amino acids. The germline CDR1 and CDR2 sequences are DFQATT and SNEGSKA (reference sequence). Trimming removed 4 bases at V and 6 bases at J, with 13 bases between.

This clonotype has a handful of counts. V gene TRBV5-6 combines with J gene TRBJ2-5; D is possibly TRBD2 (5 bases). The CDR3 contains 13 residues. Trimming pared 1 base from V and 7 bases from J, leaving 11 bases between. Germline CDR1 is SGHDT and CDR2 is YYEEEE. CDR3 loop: CASSLSPRGTQYF. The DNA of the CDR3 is TGTGCCAGCAGCTTGTCCCCTCGGGGGACCCAGTACTTC.

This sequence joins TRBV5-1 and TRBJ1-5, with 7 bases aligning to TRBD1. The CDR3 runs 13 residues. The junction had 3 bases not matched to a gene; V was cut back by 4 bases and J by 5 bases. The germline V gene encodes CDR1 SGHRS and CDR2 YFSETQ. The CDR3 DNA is TGCGCCAGCAGCGTGGACAGGCATCAGCCCCAGCATTTT. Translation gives CASSVDRHQPQHF.

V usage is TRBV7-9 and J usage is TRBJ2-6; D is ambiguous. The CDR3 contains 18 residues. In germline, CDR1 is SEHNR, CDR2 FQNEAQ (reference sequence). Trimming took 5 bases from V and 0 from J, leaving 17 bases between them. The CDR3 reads CASSTRVWRISGANVLTF. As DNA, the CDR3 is TGTGCCAGCAGCACCCGAGTGTGGCGGATCTCTGGGGCCAACGTCCTGACTTTC.

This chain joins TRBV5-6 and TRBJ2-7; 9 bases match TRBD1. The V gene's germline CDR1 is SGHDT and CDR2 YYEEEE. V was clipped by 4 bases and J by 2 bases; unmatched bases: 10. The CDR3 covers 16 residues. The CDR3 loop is CASSPNTGTGTYEQYV. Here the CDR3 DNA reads TGTGCCAGCAGCCCGAATACCGGGACAGGGACCTACGAGCAGTACGTC.

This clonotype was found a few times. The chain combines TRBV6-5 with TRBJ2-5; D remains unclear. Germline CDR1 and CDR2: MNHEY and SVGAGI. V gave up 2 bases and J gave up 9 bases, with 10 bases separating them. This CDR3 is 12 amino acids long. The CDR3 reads CASSYKRGPQYF. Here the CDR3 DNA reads TGTGCCAGCAGTTACAAAAGAGGACCCCAGTACTTC.

Written as DNA, the CDR3 is TGTGCCACCTCCGCGGGATTTGGTAAAGATGGCTACACCTTC. Amino acids: CATSAGFGKDGYTF. The chain is built from TRBV15 and TRBJ1-2, with D hard to call. CDR1 is LNHNV and CDR2 is YYDKDF in the germline V gene (reference sequence). This CDR3 comprises 14 residues. Between the trimmed V and J ends, which lost 8 bases and 6 bases, there was a span of 19 bases.

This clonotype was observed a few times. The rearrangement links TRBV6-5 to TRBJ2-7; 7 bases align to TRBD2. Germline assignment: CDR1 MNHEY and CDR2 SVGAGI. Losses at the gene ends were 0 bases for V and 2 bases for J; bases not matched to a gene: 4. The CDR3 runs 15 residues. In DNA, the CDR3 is TGTGCCAGCAGTTACTCGATTGGGGGGGCCTACGAGCAGTACGTC. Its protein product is CASSYSIGGAYEQYV.

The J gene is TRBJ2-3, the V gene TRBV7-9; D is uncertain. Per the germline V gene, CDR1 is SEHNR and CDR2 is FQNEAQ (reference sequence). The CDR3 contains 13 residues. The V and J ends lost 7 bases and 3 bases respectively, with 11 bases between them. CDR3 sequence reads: CASNPLGTDTQYF. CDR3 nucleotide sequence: TGTGCCAGCAATCCGCTCGGGACAGATACGCAGTATTTT.

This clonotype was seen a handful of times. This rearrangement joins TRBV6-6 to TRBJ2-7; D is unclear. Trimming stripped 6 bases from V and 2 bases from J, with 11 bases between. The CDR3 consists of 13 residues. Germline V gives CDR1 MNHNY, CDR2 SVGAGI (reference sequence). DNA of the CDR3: TGTGCCAGCAGCCCCCCGGGTCCCTACGAGCAGTACGTC. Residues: CASSPPGPYEQYV.

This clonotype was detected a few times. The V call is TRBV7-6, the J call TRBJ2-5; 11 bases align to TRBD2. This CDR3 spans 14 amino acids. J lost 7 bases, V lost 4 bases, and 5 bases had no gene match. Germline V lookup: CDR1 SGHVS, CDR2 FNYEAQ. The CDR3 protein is CASSSTSGGLTQYF. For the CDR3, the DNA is TGTGCCAGCAGCTCCACTAGCGGGGGCCTGACCCAGTACTTC.

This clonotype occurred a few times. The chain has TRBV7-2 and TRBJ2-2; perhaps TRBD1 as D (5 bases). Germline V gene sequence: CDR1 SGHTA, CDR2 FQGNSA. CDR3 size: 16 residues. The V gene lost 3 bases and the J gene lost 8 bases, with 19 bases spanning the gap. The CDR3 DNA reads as TGTGCCAGCAGCTTTTTCCCAGGGTCTGGGCCTGGGGAGCTGTTTTTT. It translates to CASSFFPGSGPGELFF.

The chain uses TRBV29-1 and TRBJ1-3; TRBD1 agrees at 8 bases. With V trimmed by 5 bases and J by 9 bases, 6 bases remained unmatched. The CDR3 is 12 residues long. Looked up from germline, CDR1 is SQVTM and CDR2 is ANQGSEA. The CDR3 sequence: CSVLDREGTIYF. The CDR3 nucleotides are TGCAGCGTTTTGGACAGGGAGGGCACCATATATTTT. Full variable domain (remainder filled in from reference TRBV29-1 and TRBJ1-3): SAVISQKPSRDICQRGTSLTIQCQVDSQVTMMFWYRQQPGQSLTLIATANQGSEATYESGFVIDKFPISRPNLTFSTLTVSNMSPEDSSIYLCSVLDREGTIYFGEGSWLTVV.